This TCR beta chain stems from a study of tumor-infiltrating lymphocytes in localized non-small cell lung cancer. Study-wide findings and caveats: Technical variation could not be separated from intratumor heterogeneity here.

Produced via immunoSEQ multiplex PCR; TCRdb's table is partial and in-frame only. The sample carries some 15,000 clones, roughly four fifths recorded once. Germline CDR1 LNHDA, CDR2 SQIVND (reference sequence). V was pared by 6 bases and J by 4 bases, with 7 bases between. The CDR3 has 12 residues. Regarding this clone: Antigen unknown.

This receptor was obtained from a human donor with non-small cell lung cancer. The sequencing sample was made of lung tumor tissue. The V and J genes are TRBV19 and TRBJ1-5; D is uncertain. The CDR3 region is CASSPMNQPQHF. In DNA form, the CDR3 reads TGTGCCAGTAGCCCAATGAATCAGCCCCAGCATTTT.